These 20 T cell receptor beta chains were sequenced from one sample in a study of T-cell memory formation after mild COVID-19. In TCRdb, the 5' RACE reads were re-called with MiXCR into one record per CDR3 protein. The table lists approximately 340,000 distinct CDR3 sequences, approximately 13% of them singletons, with over 20% in the top ten. The sequenced sample consisted of PBMCs or a T cell subset sorted from them (not recorded which). The receptors stem from a man between 18 and 29 years old who had mild COVID-19 (a few samples of this study predate the infection). Cell type and time point are not known.

This clonotype was seen a handful of times. This chain links TRBV20-1 with TRBJ1-1; D not resolved. Per germline, CDR1 DFQATT and CDR2 SNEGSKA (reference sequence). The CDR3 covers 11 residues. The ends were cut back, 0 bases at V and 3 bases at J, with 2 bases in the middle. This chain's CDR3 is CSARDYTEAFF. The CDR3 DNA sequence: TGCAGTGCTAGAGATTACACTGAAGCTTTCTTT.

This clonotype turned up a few times. The chain links TRBV4-1 to TRBJ1-4, with D possibly being TRBD1 (6 bases). The V and J ends lost 4 bases and 8 bases respectively, with 26 bases between them. CDR3 length: 18 amino acids. Germline CDR1 reads MGHRA; CDR2 reads YSYEKL. CDR3 residues: CASSPQAGLQGSGEKLFF. The DNA of the CDR3 is TGCGCCAGCAGCCCACAAGCGGGCTTACAGGGAAGCGGAGAAAAACTGTTTTTT.

The gene calls are TRBV12-3 or TRBV12-4 and TRBJ1-2; the match to TRBD1 covers 8 bases. This CDR3 is 14 amino acids long. The trim removed 7 bases at V and 5 bases at J, leaving 9 bases unmatched. CDR3 loop: CASKMGQAIYGYTF. The CDR3 region has the DNA TGTGCCAGCAAGATGGGACAGGCAATATATGGCTACACCTTC.

The chain links TRBV24-1 to TRBJ2-7; 11 bases align to TRBD1. The CDR3 sequence is 15 residues long. V gave up 3 bases and J gave up 5 bases; unmatched junction bases: 5. The germline V gene has CDR1 KGHDR and CDR2 SFDVKD. The CDR3: CATSDRDRGGNEQYV. Here the CDR3 DNA reads TGTGCCACCAGTGATCGGGACAGGGGGGGCAACGAGCAGTACGTC.

This clonotype was counted ten times or more. This rearrangement joins TRBV7-2 to TRBJ2-6, with no clear D. V was trimmed by 5 bases and J by 0 bases, leaving 8 bases between them. Germline V gives CDR1 SGHTA, CDR2 FQGNSA. This CDR3 is 15 amino acids long. CDR3 DNA: TGTGCCAGCAGCCCCCTCCCCTCTGGGGCCAACGTCCTGACTTTC. Amino acids: CASSPLPSGANVLTF.

This clonotype was seen a handful of times. This chain uses TRBV7-3 with TRBJ2-1; D possibly corresponds to TRBD1 (5 bases). Between the trimmed V and J ends, which lost 6 bases and 3 bases, there was a span of 9 bases. The CDR3 extends over 13 amino acids. Germline V CDR1 and CDR2: SGHTA, FQGTGA. The CDR3 DNA is TGTGCCAGCAGAGGGGCAGACTACAATGAGCAGTTCTTC. Translated, it gives CASRGADYNEQFF.

The chain has TRBV5-1 and TRBJ2-5; TRBD1 might be the D (6 bases). This CDR3 has 15 residues. Trimming removed 4 bases at V and 5 bases at J, with 18 bases between. Germline V gene sequence: CDR1 SGHRS, CDR2 YFSETQ. DNA of the CDR3: TGCGCCAGCAGCCGGGACAACCGGGCTGAGGAGACCCAGTACTTC. This codes for CASSRDNRAEETQYF.

The chain is built from TRBV9 and TRBJ2-1; 9 nucleotides align to TRBD1. V was clipped by 2 bases and J by 8 bases; unmatched bases: 8. Germline CDR1 reads SGDLS; CDR2 reads YYNGEE. This CDR3 comprises 15 residues. The CDR3, as DNA: TGTGCCAGCAGCGTCCGGGACAGGGTAACTCATGAGCAGTTCTTC. This codes for CASSVRDRVTHEQFF.

The chain is built from TRBV5-4 and TRBJ2-7; D perhaps matches TRBD2 (7 bases). The CDR3 contains 16 residues. From germline, CDR1 is SGHNT and CDR2 YYREEE (reference sequence). V lost 1 base and J lost 3, with 17 bases in between. In DNA form, the CDR3 reads TGTGCCAGCAGCTTGTGGGAAGGGGGGGCACTCTACGAGCAGTACTTC. As protein: CASSLWEGGALYEQYF.

V and J are TRBV4-2 and TRBJ1-5; 11 bases align to TRBD1. After removal of 0 bases from V and 6 bases from J, the junction contained 7 bases not matched to a gene. The CDR3 sequence is 17 residues long. Germline loops: CDR1 LGHNA, CDR2 YNFKEQ. CDR3 region: CASSQEPGQGAGQPQHF. CDR3 coding DNA: TGTGCCAGCAGCCAAGAACCAGGACAGGGGGCGGGTCAGCCCCAGCATTTT.

The sample holds many counts of this clonotype. The chain joins TRBV7-3 to TRBJ2-5; D is unresolved. The CDR3 has 15 residues. CDR1 is SGHTA and CDR2 is FQGTGA in the germline V gene. V lost 2 bases, J lost 2 bases, and 12 bases lay in between. CDR3 loop: CASSLSPTNQETQYF. The CDR3 DNA sequence: TGTGCCAGCAGCTTATCCCCGACAAATCAAGAGACCCAGTACTTC.

There are a few counts of this clonotype. The chain joins TRBV2 to TRBJ2-7; no clear D. The CDR3 contains 13 residues. V was cut by 5 bases and J by 7 bases, with 15 bases left in between. Germline loops: CDR1 SNHLY, CDR2 FYNNEI. CDR3 sequence (DNA): TGTGCCAGCAGTCTCCTTCCAGGTGGTGAGCAGTACGTC. Its translation: CASSLLPGGEQYV.

The V and J genes are TRBV29-1 and TRBJ2-3, with TRBD2 matching 7 bases. This CDR3 region has 14 residues. Per the germline V gene, CDR1 is SQVTM and CDR2 is ANQGSEA. Losses at the gene ends were 6 bases for V and 1 base for J; bases not matched to a gene: 7. The CDR3 DNA is TGCAGCGTCCGGACTAGTTCGGGCACAGATACGCAGTATTTT. It codes for CSVRTSSGTDTQYF.

This chain joins TRBV20-1 and TRBJ1-6, with D unclear. The V end lost 2 bases, the J end lost 8 bases, and 4 bases lay between the germline ends. The CDR3 has 11 residues. Germline V gene lookup returns CDR1 DFQATT and CDR2 SNEGSKA (reference sequence). The CDR3 DNA follows: TGCAGTGCTAGATTGGATTCACCCCTCCACTTT. It encodes CSARLDSPLHF.

This clonotype came up a few times. CDR3 in amino acids: CASSHKGQVNTGELFF. The CDR3 nucleotides are TGTGCCAGCAGTCACAAGGGGCAAGTGAACACCGGGGAGCTGTTTTTT. The chain links TRBV6-2 or TRBV6-3 to TRBJ2-2; perhaps TRBD1 as D (5 bases). The CDR3 loop spans 16 amino acids. Per the germline V gene, CDR1 is MNHEY and CDR2 is SVGEGT. V shed 5 bases and J shed 1 base, with 14 bases lying between them.

The chain uses TRBV9 and TRBJ2-7; D possibly uses TRBD1 or TRBD2 (6 bases each). CDR3 size: 16 residues. Germline CDR1 reads SGDLS; CDR2 reads YYNGEE. V was cut by 6 bases and J by 0 bases, with 19 bases left in between. This CDR3 is CASTKGGTESSYEQYF. CDR3 in DNA: TGTGCCAGCACCAAGGGGGGAACAGAGAGCTCCTACGAGCAGTACTTC.

This chain uses TRBV7-9 with TRBJ2-3; D unclear. Trimming cost V 8 bases and J 6 bases, with 15 bases left between them. This CDR3 is 13 amino acids long. Germline loops: CDR1 SEHNR, CDR2 FQNEAQ (reference sequence). The CDR3 spells CASFVIGYDTQYF. The CDR3 DNA sequence: TGTGCCAGCTTCGTAATCGGGTACGATACGCAGTATTTT.

The CDR3: CASSPGGVRGYTF. The DNA of the CDR3 is TGTGCCAGCTCACCGGGGGGGGTGCGAGGCTACACCTTC. The genes are TRBV18 and TRBJ1-2; a weak D match, TRBD1 (5 bases). V was pared by 3 bases and J by 8 bases, with 13 bases between. Germline V CDR1 and CDR2: KGHSH, LQKENI. There are 13 residues in the CDR3.

V usage is TRBV5-1 and J usage is TRBJ1-2; D remains unclear. The CDR3 length is 11 residues. V lost 4 bases and J 4 bases, leaving 5 bases between the germline ends. CDR1 is SGHRS, CDR2 YFSETQ, per germline. The CDR3 DNA follows: TGCGCCAGCAGCAACAGCTATGGCTACACCTTC. Protein: CASSNSYGYTF.

This clonotype has a handful of counts. The chain carries TRBV6-6 and TRBJ2-1; 9 positions match TRBD2. V dropped 0 bases and J dropped 9; count of bases not matched to a gene: 6. The CDR3 covers 15 residues. Looked up from germline, CDR1 is MNHNY and CDR2 is SVGAGI (reference sequence). The CDR3 loop reads CASSYSRGGALEQFF. The CDR3 DNA follows: TGTGCCAGCAGTTACTCTCGCGGGGGGGCCCTTGAGCAGTTCTTC.